This passage covers 27 T cell receptor beta chains from one sample sequenced in a study of identifying expanded T cells in peripheral blood. Assay: immunoSEQ multiplex PCR; the TCRdb copy retains only in-frame clones and omits some. The sample lists 85,000 to 90,000 clones, approximately 83% occurring once. Material for sequencing was blood. Receptor source: a person between 18 and 75 years old in good health.

This rearrangement joins TRBV2 to TRBJ2-2, with 7 bases identical to TRBD1. Per the germline V gene, CDR1 is SNHLY and CDR2 is FYNNEI. J lost 6 bases, V lost 11 bases, and 18 bases had no gene match. This CDR3 contains 16 residues. CDR3 nucleotide sequence: TGTGCCGGATCGGACCCCAGAAAGACAGGGCCCGGGGAGCTGTTTTTT. It encodes CAGSDPRKTGPGELFF. Drawing the rest from reference TRBV2 and TRBJ2-2, the complete variable domain is EPEVTQTPSHQVTQMGQEVILRCVPISNHLYFYWYRQILGQKVEFLVSFYNNEISEKSEIFDDQFSVERPDGSNFTLKIRSTKLEDSAMYFCAGSDPRKTGPGELFFGEGSRLTVL.

The J gene is TRBJ1-2, the V gene TRBV28, with TRBD1 as a possible D gene (6 bases). From germline, CDR1 is MDHEN and CDR2 SYDVKM. Trimming cost V 6 bases and J 8 bases, with 13 bases left between them. The CDR3 covers 12 residues. CDR3 sequence (DNA): TGTGCCAGCAGCTTGCAGGGGAAAGGCTACACCTTC. Its translation is CASSLQGKGYTF.

V usage is TRBV7-3 and J usage is TRBJ2-1; TRBD1 matches 7 bases. Germline CDR1 is SGHTA and CDR2 is FQGTGA. Germline trimming cut 4 bases from V and 5 bases from J; bases unmatched to any gene: 8. This CDR3 is built from 15 residues. The CDR3 DNA follows: TGTGCCAGCAGCTCGACAGGGCCGGTAAACAATGAGCAGTTCTTC. Protein: CASSSTGPVNNEQFF.

The rearrangement joins TRBV9 to TRBJ2-1; D is undetermined. Germline V gene data show CDR1 as SGDLS and CDR2 as YYNGEE. The V gene lost 4 bases and the J gene lost 10 bases, with 18 bases spanning the gap. This CDR3 contains 14 residues. CDR3 DNA: TGTGCCAGCAGCCCAGATGGTGCCTTCCTGGAGCAGTTCTTC. Protein sequence: CASSPDGAFLEQFF.

The chain joins TRBV29-1 to TRBJ2-1; D uncertain. Germline CDR1 reads SQVTM; CDR2 reads ANQGSEA. The CDR3 consists of 14 residues. V dropped 4 bases and J dropped 0 bases, with 10 bases sitting between them. The CDR3, as DNA: TGCAGCGTTGCGTATGCGAGCTCCTACAATGAGCAGTTCTTC. It translates to CSVAYASSYNEQFF.

The rearrangement joins TRBV27 to TRBJ2-5; D unresolved. The DNA end favors TRBJ2-7, so the J call may be wrong. This CDR3 has 12 residues. Germline CDR1 is MNHEY and CDR2 is SMNVEV (reference sequence). CDR3 region: CASSLQGYEQYF. DNA for the CDR3: TGTGCCAGCAGTTTACAAGGGTACGAGCAGTACTTC.

The genes are TRBV7-6 and TRBJ2-5; tentatively, D is TRBD2 (6 bases). Germline lookup yields CDR1 SGHVS and CDR2 FNYEAQ. The germline V and J ends were trimmed by 5 bases and 5 bases, with 18 bases remaining between them. CDR3 length equals 15 residues. DNA of the CDR3: TGTGCCAGCAGCCGGGGGTCCACGGCGAGGGAGACCCAGTACTTC. Its protein is CASSRGSTARETQYF.

This rearrangement joins TRBV19 to TRBJ1-5; weak D call: TRBD1 (6 bases). This CDR3 has 14 residues. Germline values: CDR1 LNHDA, CDR2 SQIVND (reference sequence). Trimming shortened V by 6 bases and J by 4 bases, and 13 bases separated the two germline ends. CDR3 DNA sequence: TGTGCCAGTAGGGGGGGGGCGAGGAATCAGCCCCAGCATTTT. Its protein product is CASRGGARNQPQHF.

The V and J genes are TRBV11-3 and TRBJ2-5; 8 nucleotides line up with TRBD2. The V and J ends lost 1 base and 0 bases, in that order; junction bases with no gene match: 4. CDR3 length equals 16 residues. CDR1 and CDR2 from the germline V gene are SGHNT and YENEEA. The CDR3 is CASSLGVAGNQETQYF. CDR3 coding DNA: TGTGCCAGCAGCTTAGGGGTAGCGGGGAACCAAGAGACCCAGTACTTC.

The chain joins TRBV15 to TRBJ1-2, with no clear D. With 0 bases removed from V and 7 bases from J, the gap between germline ends came to 15 bases. In germline, CDR1 is LNHNV, CDR2 YYDKDF (reference sequence). The CDR3 sequence is 15 residues long. This chain's CDR3 is CATSRDRGGPRGYTF. DNA of the CDR3: TGTGCCACCAGCAGAGATCGGGGAGGGCCTCGTGGCTACACCTTC.

The chain combines TRBV27 with TRBJ1-2, with D possibly being TRBD1 (5 bases). Germline lookup yields CDR1 MNHEY and CDR2 SMNVEV (reference sequence). This CDR3 is 13 amino acids long. The germline V and J ends were trimmed by 5 bases and 4 bases, with 11 bases remaining between them. The CDR3 loop is CASSPTEFYGYTF. The CDR3 DNA follows: TGTGCCAGCAGTCCGACAGAATTCTATGGCTACACCTTC.

This chain uses TRBV11-3 with TRBJ2-5, with 8 nucleotides matching TRBD2. Germline V lookup: CDR1 SGHNT, CDR2 YENEEA. The CDR3 length is 13 residues. With V trimmed by 5 bases and J by 5 bases, 4 bases remained unmatched. The CDR3 is CASSESGGETQYF. The CDR3 coding sequence is TGTGCCAGCAGCGAGAGCGGGGGTGAGACCCAGTACTTC.

The sample holds one count of this clone. This chain joins TRBV11-2 and TRBJ1-2, with 7 positions matching TRBD1. Germline trimming cut 3 bases from V and 8 bases from J; bases unmatched to any gene: 6. The CDR3 has 13 amino acids. The germline CDR1 and CDR2 sequences are SGHAT and FQNNGV. CDR3 residues: CASSLTGIQGYTF. The CDR3 nucleotides read TGTGCCAGCAGCTTGACAGGGATACAGGGCTACACCTTC.

This clone has only one observation. The genes are TRBV5-1 and TRBJ1-1; no definite D call. The CDR3 is 16 amino acids. Germline V gives CDR1 SGHRS, CDR2 YFSETQ. The ends were cut back, 4 bases at V and 0 bases at J, with 16 bases in the middle. CDR3: CASSHRQTLMNTEAFF. The CDR3 nucleotides read TGCGCCAGCAGCCATCGTCAGACGCTTATGAACACTGAAGCTTTCTTT.

The chain is built from TRBV2 and TRBJ2-2, with 8 bases that match TRBD1. The CDR3 runs 16 residues. Germline CDR1 reads SNHLY; CDR2 reads FYNNEI. Trimming cost V 8 bases and J 3 bases; bases outside gene matches: 11. The CDR3: CASCDRGLKDTGELFF. In DNA form, the CDR3 reads TGTGCCAGCTGCGACAGGGGACTTAAGGACACCGGGGAGCTGTTTTTT.

Remarks on this clone: In the same sample, other DNA sequences code for this CDR3. The rearrangement uses TRBV27 and TRBJ1-5; D gene unclear. Germline CDR1 MNHEY, CDR2 SMNVEV (reference sequence). Deletions cut 1 base from V and 6 bases from J, with 7 bases between. CDR3 length equals 13 residues. The CDR3 region has the DNA TGTGCCAGCAGTTTATTACGGGGTCAGCCCCAGCATTTT. Protein sequence: CASSLLRGQPQHF.

This chain links TRBV21-1 with TRBJ2-2; TRBD2 is the table's D call and was not checked against the DNA. TRBV21-1 is a pseudogene segment. This CDR3 is built from 17 residues. The CDR3 spells CASSKEGWDSNTGELFF. CDR3 DNA sequence: TGTGCCAGCAGCAAAGAAGGGTGGGACTCGAACACCGGGGAGCTGTTTTTT.

The chain couples TRBV30 to TRBJ1-3; D ambiguous. V shed 4 bases and J shed 4 bases, with 8 bases lying between them. CDR3 length: 12 residues. Germline CDR1 reads GTSNPN; CDR2 reads SVGIG (reference sequence). The CDR3 coding sequence is TGTGCCTGGAAAGAGTCAGGAAACACCATATATTTT. This encodes CAWKESGNTIYF.

The chain joins TRBV30 to TRBJ2-2; D is ambiguous. CDR3 length equals 12 residues. CDR1 is GTSNPN, CDR2 SVGIG, per germline (reference sequence). With 1 base removed from V and 5 bases from J, the gap between germline ends came to 5 bases. CDR3 nucleotides: TGTGCCTGGAGTGCGTCGACCGGGGAGCTGTTTTTT. Translating gives CAWSASTGELFF.

This clone counts as medium-sized. The chain is built from TRBV6-5 and TRBJ2-1, with 8 bases fitting TRBD1. Per the germline V gene, CDR1 is MNHEY and CDR2 is SVGAGI. The length of the CDR3 is 14 residues. V trimming: 8 bases; J trimming: 4 bases; junction bases outside the gene matches: 7. CDR3 sequence (DNA): TGTGCCAGCGGGGGGACAGGACCGTACAATGAGCAGTTCTTC. This translates into CASGGTGPYNEQFF.

V is TRBV6-1 and J is TRBJ1-2, with D unresolved. The CDR3 runs 14 residues. V lost 5 bases to trimming and J lost 3 bases, with 13 bases between them. Germline loops: CDR1 MNHNS, CDR2 SASEGT. The CDR3 nucleotides are TGTGCCAGCAGTCCCGGGTCGTATCACTATGGCTACACCTTC. Translated: CASSPGSYHYGYTF.

This clone appeared once. J is TRBJ2-3 and V is TRBV14; D might be TRBD1 (7 bases). The CDR3 covers 18 residues. Per the germline V gene, CDR1 is SGHDN and CDR2 is FVKESK. The V end was cut by 0 bases, the J end by 5 bases, with 21 bases between. The CDR3 protein is CASSQDWIGGRGEDTQYF. The CDR3 nucleotides read TGTGCCAGCAGCCAAGATTGGATAGGGGGCAGGGGGGAAGATACGCAGTATTTT.

The chain has TRBV27 and TRBJ1-1; possible D gene TRBD1, 6 bases. The CDR3 extends over 13 amino acids. Germline CDR1 and CDR2: MNHEY and SMNVEV (reference sequence). The germline V and J ends were trimmed by 5 bases and 11 bases, with 18 bases remaining between them. CDR3 nucleotide sequence: TGTGCCAGCAGTGGTGAGGGCAGGGGATTTGCTTTCTTT. Protein product: CASSGEGRGFAFF.

V gene TRBV11-3 combines with J gene TRBJ2-1; D could derive from TRBD1 or TRBD2 (5 bases each). The CDR3 runs to 15 residues. Trimming took 6 bases from V and 6 from J, leaving 18 bases between them. Germline V gene lookup returns CDR1 SGHNT and CDR2 YENEEA. This CDR3 is CASSSQYVGVNEQFF. DNA for the CDR3: TGTGCCAGCAGTTCACAGTACGTGGGGGTCAATGAGCAGTTCTTC.

Here the CDR3 reads CASSLVGPYSGGLAYEQYF. The CDR3, as DNA: TGTGCCAGCAGCTTAGTCGGCCCCTATTCGGGGGGTTTAGCCTACGAGCAGTACTTC. The chain links TRBV7-9 to TRBJ2-7; 7 bases line up with TRBD2. This CDR3 region has 19 residues. The germline CDR1 and CDR2 sequences are SEHNR and FQNEAQ (reference sequence). V gave up 1 base and J gave up 2 bases; unmatched junction bases: 17.

This clone was detected a few times. The genes are TRBV19 and TRBJ1-5, with D possibly TRBD1 on 6 matching bases. This CDR3 is 15 amino acids long. Germline-derived CDR1 and CDR2 are LNHDA and SQIVND (reference sequence). Trimming removed 9 bases at V and 0 bases at J, with 15 bases between. The CDR3 DNA reads TGTGCCAGCACGGACAGAAGCTATAGCAATCAGCCCCAGCATTTT. It translates to CASTDRSYSNQPQHF.

The V call is TRBV13, the J call TRBJ1-2; D is uncertain. With 5 bases removed from V and 3 bases from J, the gap between germline ends came to 31 bases. CDR3 length: 20 residues. Germline assignment: CDR1 PRHDT and CDR2 FYEKMQ (reference sequence). The CDR3 loop reads CASSQLVPPGGIPVHYGYTF. The CDR3 DNA reads as TGTGCCAGCAGCCAACTTGTACCCCCGGGCGGCATCCCGGTTCACTATGGCTACACCTTC.